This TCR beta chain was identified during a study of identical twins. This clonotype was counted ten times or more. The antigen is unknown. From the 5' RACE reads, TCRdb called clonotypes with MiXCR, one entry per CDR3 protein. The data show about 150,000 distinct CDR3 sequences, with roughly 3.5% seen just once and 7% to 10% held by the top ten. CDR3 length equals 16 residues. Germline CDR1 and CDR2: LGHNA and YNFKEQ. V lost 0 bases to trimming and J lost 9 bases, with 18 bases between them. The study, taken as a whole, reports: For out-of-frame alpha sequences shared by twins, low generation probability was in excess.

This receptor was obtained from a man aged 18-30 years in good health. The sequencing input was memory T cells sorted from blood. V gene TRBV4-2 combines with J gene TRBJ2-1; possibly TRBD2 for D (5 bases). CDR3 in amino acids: CASSQDKDLRTFEQFF. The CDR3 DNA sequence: TGTGCCAGCAGCCAAGATAAGGACTTGCGGACTTTTGAGCAGTTCTTC.